What follows are 32 T cell receptor beta chains derived from one specimen sequenced in a study of T-cell memory formation after mild COVID-19. MiXCR was run by TCRdb on the 5' RACE reads, yielding one entry per CDR3 protein. The table has hundreds of thousands of distinct CDR3 sequences, less than 25% seen once. Sequencing was carried out using PBMCs or a T cell subset sorted from them (not recorded which). Receptors were obtained from an adult woman who had mild COVID-19 (a few samples of this study predate the infection). Cell type and time point are not known.

J is TRBJ2-7 and V is TRBV5-1; TRBD2 might be the D (5 bases). CDR3 size: 14 residues. The germline CDR1 and CDR2 sequences are SGHRS and YFSETQ. V gave up 4 bases and J gave up 3 bases, with 14 bases separating them. CDR3: CASSKAERFYEQYF. The CDR3 DNA is TGCGCCAGCAGCAAAGCGGAGAGATTCTACGAGCAGTACTTC.

In its sample, this clonotype was seen a few times. J is TRBJ2-2 and V is TRBV2; 10 nucleotides match TRBD1. The CDR3 totals 15 residues. Losses at the gene ends were 4 bases for V and 4 bases for J; bases not matched to a gene: 3. In germline, CDR1 is SNHLY, CDR2 FYNNEI. Written as DNA, the CDR3 is TGTGCCAGCAGTGCCCGGACAGGGGGCACCGGGGAGCTGTTTTTT. Residues: CASSARTGGTGELFF.

This chain connects TRBV6-5 to TRBJ1-4; D perhaps matches TRBD1 (5 bases). Germline V gene sequence: CDR1 MNHEY, CDR2 SVGAGI. The CDR3 covers 21 residues. V was pared by 2 bases and J by 5 bases, with 30 bases between. The CDR3 region is CASSYRALRRQTGKGNEKLFF. For the CDR3, the DNA is TGTGCCAGCAGTTACCGGGCTCTCCGGCGGCAGACGGGAAAGGGGAATGAAAAACTGTTTTTT.

This clonotype was seen a handful of times. The gene calls are TRBV19 and TRBJ2-3; 11 bases agree with TRBD2. CDR1 is LNHDA and CDR2 is SQIVND in the germline V gene (reference sequence). The CDR3 loop spans 15 amino acids. V was clipped by 5 bases and J by 5 bases; unmatched bases: 6. CDR3 residues: CASSAGLAAGDTQYF. The CDR3 DNA sequence: TGTGCCAGTAGTGCGGGACTAGCGGCTGGAGATACGCAGTATTTT.

The CDR3 nucleotides read TGTGCCAGCAGGGCCGGACAGGGGGCTACCGGGGAGCTGTTTTTT. Its protein product is CASRAGQGATGELFF. V usage is TRBV6-2 or TRBV6-3 and J usage is TRBJ2-2; the match to TRBD1 covers 11 bases. The CDR3 runs 15 residues. Looked up from germline, CDR1 is MNHEY and CDR2 is SVGEGT. V shed 6 bases, J shed 5 bases, and the junction held 5 bases outside the gene matches.

J is TRBJ2-7 and V is TRBV6-2 or TRBV6-3; no reliable D call. Germline-derived CDR1 and CDR2 are MNHEY and SVGEGT. The CDR3 has 14 amino acids. Trimming shortened V by 0 bases and J by 6 bases, and 12 bases separated the two germline ends. CDR3 nucleotide sequence: TGTGCCAGCAGTTACTCGGACCTGGGCGGCGAGCAGTACTTC. Protein: CASSYSDLGGEQYF.

This clonotype came up a few times. V usage is TRBV12-3 or TRBV12-4 and J usage is TRBJ2-1; 8 positions agree with TRBD2. The CDR3 is 13 residues long. V shed 10 bases and J 5 bases; nucleotides not matched to a gene: 7. CDR3: CATRTSKNNEQFF. DNA of the CDR3: TGTGCCACCCGGACTAGCAAGAACAATGAGCAGTTCTTC.

The rearrangement joins TRBV11-2 to TRBJ2-1; 9 positions agree with TRBD2. This CDR3 comprises 18 residues. V was pared by 0 bases and J by 8 bases, with 14 bases of the junction left unmatched. The germline gives CDR1 SGHAT, CDR2 FQNNGV. CDR3 in amino acids: CASSLDLFSAGGPDEQFF. The CDR3 nucleotides are TGTGCCAGCAGCTTAGATCTGTTTTCGGCGGGGGGGCCAGATGAGCAGTTCTTC. Full variable domain (missing parts from reference TRBV11-2 and TRBJ2-1): EAGVAQSPRYKIIEKRQSVAFWCNPISGHATLYWYQQILGQGPKLLIQFQNNGVVDDSQLPKDRFSAERLKGVDSTLKIQPAKLEDSAVYLCASSLDLFSAGGPDEQFFGPGTRLTVL.

This chain links TRBV3-1 with TRBJ2-3; 13 nucleotides agree with TRBD2. The trim removed 4 bases at V and 6 bases at J, leaving 10 bases unmatched. CDR1 is LGHDT and CDR2 is YNNKEL in the germline V gene (reference sequence). The CDR3 length is 17 residues. Here the CDR3 DNA reads TGTGCCAGCAGCCCCTGGACTAGCGGGAGAAAAGTGGATACGCAGTATTTT. Amino acids: CASSPWTSGRKVDTQYF.

This clonotype was counted only a few times. The rearrangement joins TRBV24-1 to TRBJ2-2; no definite D call. The CDR3 extends over 13 amino acids. From germline, CDR1 is KGHDR and CDR2 SFDVKD. Trimming pared 10 bases from V and 4 bases from J, leaving 12 bases between. The CDR3 sequence: CATTKTGTGELFF. The CDR3 nucleotides are TGTGCCACGACCAAGACTGGCACCGGGGAGCTGTTTTTT.

The chain uses TRBV7-2 and TRBJ2-1; TRBD2 agrees at 8 bases. V shed 5 bases and J 10 bases; nucleotides not matched to a gene: 4. CDR1 is SGHTA and CDR2 is FQGNSA in the germline V gene. The CDR3 spans 12 residues. CDR3 coding DNA: TGTGCCAGCAGCAGACGGACTAGCGAGCAGTTCTTC. Amino acids: CASSRRTSEQFF.

This rearrangement joins TRBV12-3 or TRBV12-4 to TRBJ2-5; tentative D call: TRBD1 (5 bases). Deletions cut 6 bases from V and 1 base from J, with 15 bases between. The CDR3 is 15 residues long. CDR3 sequence: CASSRDQGIQETQYF. CDR3 DNA: TGTGCCAGCAGCCGTGACCAGGGAATCCAAGAGACCCAGTACTTC.

The chain links TRBV7-9 to TRBJ2-5; 13 positions agree with TRBD2. The V segment lost 5 bases and the J segment 4 bases; nucleotides outside the gene matches: 7. The V gene's germline CDR1 is SEHNR and CDR2 FQNEAQ (reference sequence). This CDR3 contains 16 residues. CDR3 region: CASSPRTSGGGETQYF. The CDR3 nucleotides read TGTGCCAGCAGCCCACGGACTAGCGGGGGAGGAGAGACCCAGTACTTC.

This chain joins TRBV7-9 and TRBJ2-1, with D tentatively TRBD1 or TRBD2 (5 bases each). Trimming left V 1 base short and J 6 bases short, with 13 bases between. The CDR3 contains 15 residues. The germline V gene has CDR1 SEHNR and CDR2 FQNEAQ (reference sequence). CDR3 protein: CASSLGAGTSNEQFF. In DNA, the CDR3 is TGTGCCAGCAGCTTAGGGGCAGGGACGAGCAATGAGCAGTTCTTC.

In this sample, this clonotype turned up a few times. Possible read error: a much larger clone is one base away. This chain links TRBV7-9 with TRBJ2-7; 10 bases are a match to TRBD1. Germline V gene sequence: CDR1 SEHNR, CDR2 FQNEAQ (reference sequence). V gave up 5 bases and J gave up 3 bases; unmatched junction bases: 4. The CDR3 spans 14 residues. The CDR3 region has the DNA TGTGCCAGCAGCCACGGGACAGGGGTCTACGAGCAGTACTTC. Protein: CASSHGTGVYEQYF.

This clonotype turned up a few times. The chain recombines TRBV19 with TRBJ2-1; TRBD1 might be the D (6 bases). V was shortened by 6 bases and J by 7 bases, with 13 bases between the two germline ends. The CDR3 runs 13 residues. Germline CDR1 LNHDA, CDR2 SQIVND (reference sequence). CDR3 residues: CASSWDTGNEQFF. The CDR3 DNA is TGTGCCAGTAGCTGGGACACGGGAAATGAGCAGTTCTTC.

This clonotype occurred a few times. The genes are TRBV11-2 and TRBJ1-4; maybe TRBD1 (5 bases). CDR3 length equals 14 residues. Trimming cost V 6 bases and J 10 bases, with 18 bases left between them. Germline loops: CDR1 SGHAT, CDR2 FQNNGV. The CDR3 bases are TGTGCCAGCAGTGTGGCTCCGACAGTCCGAAAACTGTTTTTT. As protein: CASSVAPTVRKLFF.

This clonotype was recorded a few times. V usage is TRBV5-1 and J usage is TRBJ2-1; D not resolved. V lost 0 bases, J lost 11 bases, and 15 bases lay in between. The germline CDR1 and CDR2 sequences are SGHRS and YFSETQ. This CDR3 has 14 residues. CDR3 bases: TGCGCCAGCAGCTTGGCTCTCCCAGCCGGACAGCAGTTCTTC. Translating gives CASSLALPAGQQFF.

This clonotype was seen only a few times. The CDR3 protein is CASSLGLRGGYTF. The CDR3 coding sequence is TGTGCCAGCAGTTTAGGATTGAGAGGTGGCTACACCTTC. J is TRBJ1-2 and V is TRBV12-3 or TRBV12-4; D gene uncertain. V lost 1 base to trimming and J lost 7 bases, with 10 bases between them. CDR3 length: 13 amino acids.

The V gene is TRBV15, the J gene TRBJ2-2; D is unclear. V was shortened by 5 bases and J by 4 bases, with 11 bases between the two germline ends. Germline V gene lookup returns CDR1 LNHNV and CDR2 YYDKDF (reference sequence). The length of the CDR3 is 14 residues. Written as DNA, the CDR3 is TGTGCCACCAGCCCCCGGCTAGTCACCGGGGAGCTGTTTTTT. Protein product: CATSPRLVTGELFF.

The table lists this clonotype with a few counts. Possible read error: a much larger clone is one base away. The chain employs TRBV24-1 and TRBJ2-3; no firm D call. The CDR3 sequence is 11 residues long. Germline CDR1 reads KGHDR; CDR2 reads SFDVKD. Trimming stripped 6 bases from V and 2 bases from J, with 2 bases between. For the CDR3, the DNA is TGTGCCACCAGTAACACAGATACGCAGTATTTT. Translating it yields CATSNTDTQYF.

The sample holds a few counts of this clonotype. V and J are TRBV30 and TRBJ1-1; no reliable D call. Trimming took off 3 bases at V and 2 bases at J, with 13 bases between the two ends. The CDR3 totals 14 residues. Germline CDR1 is GTSNPN and CDR2 is SVGIG (reference sequence). The CDR3 region is CAWRQPDVNTEAFF. The CDR3 DNA is TGTGCCTGGAGACAGCCAGACGTCAACACTGAAGCTTTCTTT.

This clonotype has a handful of counts. The chain has TRBV29-1 and TRBJ2-1, with 7 bases identical to TRBD2. Germline-derived CDR1 and CDR2 are SQVTM and ANQGSEA. Trimming took 2 bases from V and 8 from J; bases not matched to a gene: 6. The CDR3 sequence is 13 residues long. This CDR3 is CSVEPGGRDEQFF. The CDR3 DNA is TGCAGCGTTGAACCGGGGGGTAGAGATGAGCAGTTCTTC.

This sequence joins TRBV5-1 and TRBJ1-2; perhaps TRBD1 as D (5 bases). V lost 4 bases, J lost 8 bases, and 21 bases lay in between. The length of the CDR3 is 15 residues. Germline V gene lookup returns CDR1 SGHRS and CDR2 YFSETQ. The CDR3 nucleotides are TGCGCCAGCAGCCCCCCTCTGGGGCAGGGAGGCGGCTACACCTTC. This encodes CASSPPLGQGGGYTF.

This clonotype was seen a few times. The chain links TRBV27 to TRBJ2-3; 9 positions match TRBD1. This CDR3 contains 16 residues. In germline, CDR1 is MNHEY, CDR2 SMNVEV (reference sequence). With V trimmed by 5 bases and J by 0 bases, 6 bases remained unmatched. CDR3 sequence: CASSPTGGLSTDTQYF. The CDR3 bases are TGTGCCAGCAGTCCCACAGGGGGCCTCAGCACAGATACGCAGTATTTT.

The chain carries TRBV5-1 and TRBJ2-1, with D possibly TRBD2 on 7 matching bases. Per germline, CDR1 SGHRS and CDR2 YFSETQ. Trimming took off 4 bases at V and 4 bases at J, with 15 bases between the two ends. The CDR3 length is 15 residues. This chain's CDR3 is CASSPGRGGYNEQFF. The CDR3 DNA sequence: TGCGCCAGCAGCCCCGGTAGGGGGGGATACAATGAGCAGTTCTTC.

The sample holds a few counts of this clonotype. This chain links TRBV6-2 or TRBV6-3 with TRBJ1-5, with TRBD1 matching over 9 bases. CDR1 is MNHEY, CDR2 SVGEGT, per germline. There are 16 residues in the CDR3. Trimming removed 2 bases from V and 6 bases from J; junction bases left unmatched: 8. CDR3 in DNA: TGTGCCAGCAGTTACGGGAACAGGGGGCCTGCTCAGCCCCAGCATTTT. It yields the protein CASSYGNRGPAQPQHF.

In its sample, this clonotype was seen a few times. V usage is TRBV9 and J usage is TRBJ2-7; possible D gene TRBD2, 7 bases. Germline values: CDR1 SGDLS, CDR2 YYNGEE. The V gene lost 2 bases and the J gene lost 4 bases, with 16 bases spanning the gap. This CDR3 region has 15 residues. CDR3 in DNA: TGTGCCAGCAGCGTGGGAGCGGGACAAAATTACGAGCAGTACTTC. It yields the protein CASSVGAGQNYEQYF.

This clonotype was found once. The chain combines TRBV30 with TRBJ1-1, with D maybe TRBD1 (5 bases). Trimming removed 2 bases at V and 2 bases at J, with 15 bases between. The CDR3 contains 15 residues. Germline CDR1 reads GTSNPN; CDR2 reads SVGIG (reference sequence). CDR3 protein: CAWSPSWGLNTEAFF. Here the CDR3 DNA reads TGTGCCTGGAGTCCCTCTTGGGGACTAAACACTGAAGCTTTCTTT.

This clonotype has more than one count but fewer than ten. The chain recombines TRBV30 with TRBJ1-1, with TRBD1 as a possible D gene (6 bases). CDR3 length: 13 residues. V was pared by 3 bases and J by 5 bases, with 13 bases between. Germline lookup yields CDR1 GTSNPN and CDR2 SVGIG (reference sequence). The CDR3 spells CAWRRGGGTEAFF. The CDR3 DNA reads as TGTGCCTGGAGGCGAGGGGGGGGGACTGAAGCTTTCTTT.

The chain uses TRBV6-1 and TRBJ2-1, with TRBD1 as a possible D gene (6 bases). CDR3 length equals 15 residues. CDR1 and CDR2 (germline): MNHNS, SASEGT. V lost 2 bases, J lost 10 bases, and 18 bases lay in between. In nucleotides, the CDR3 is TGTGCCAGCAGTGAAACAGGGATACCGAGGTACGAGCAGTTCTTC. Amino acids: CASSETGIPRYEQFF.

Comment on this clonotype: A read error may be the cause here, since a much bigger clone is one base away. The chain couples TRBV29-1 to TRBJ1-1; D unclear. Germline lookup yields CDR1 SQVTM and CDR2 ANQGSEA. The CDR3 has 15 amino acids. CDR3 protein: CRTIDHGLRDTEAFF. Here the CDR3 DNA reads TGCAGAACAATAGATCACGGGTTGAGGGACACTGAAGCTTTCTTT.